The 19 T cell receptor beta chains below were found in one sample sequenced in a study of CD4 and CD8 cells across lung adenocarcinoma regions. MiXCR, applied by TCRdb to the PCR reads, yields one record per CDR3 protein. This table has about 23,000 distinct CDR3 sequences, under 65% appearing once. Sequencing was done on a sample of CD4+ T cells from the center of a lung tumor. The origin of the receptors is a male donor with lung adenocarcinoma. The CD4 and CD8 labels of this study may be unreliable.

The chain recombines TRBV6-1 with TRBJ2-4; D might be TRBD1 (6 bases). Per germline, CDR1 MNHNS and CDR2 SASEGT. The length of the CDR3 is 15 residues. The V gene lost 1 base and the J gene lost 0 bases, with 7 bases spanning the gap. The CDR3 DNA sequence: TGTGCCAGCAGTGAAGAACAGGGAGCCAAAAACATTCAGTACTTC. Translating gives CASSEEQGAKNIQYF.

To note about this clonotype: The junction shows a germline mismatch at one end, possibly a read error. This chain uses TRBV6-5 with TRBJ2-3; the D gene is possibly TRBD1 (6 bases). The J call may be wrong; the DNA end is better matched by TRBJ2-1. The CDR3 covers 15 residues. Germline V CDR1 and CDR2: MNHEY, SVGAGI. CDR3 nucleotides: TGTGCCAGCGGTTACCGGGACAACTATTACAATACGCAGTTCTTC. It codes for CASGYRDNYYNTQFF.

The rearrangement links TRBV25-1 to TRBJ2-3; TRBD1 or TRBD2 may be the D gene (5 bases each). Trimming took off 1 base at V and 2 bases at J, with 13 bases between the two ends. The CDR3 extends over 16 amino acids. The germline gives CDR1 MGHDK, CDR2 SYGVNS. In DNA form, the CDR3 reads TGTGCCAGCAGTGAATTGCCGGGACCACCCACAGATACGCAGTATTTT. Amino acid sequence: CASSELPGPPTDTQYF.

CDR3 region: CASSQVLGGGSETQYF. Here the CDR3 DNA reads TGTGCCAGCAGCCAAGTTCTGGGTGGCGGGTCGGAGACCCAGTACTTC. The chain couples TRBV3-1 to TRBJ2-5; the D gene is possibly TRBD2 (5 bases). The germline V and J ends were trimmed by 1 base and 5 bases, with 17 bases remaining between them. Looked up from germline, CDR1 is LGHDT and CDR2 is YNNKEL (reference sequence). CDR3 length: 16 amino acids.

In the case of this clonotype: One end of the junction does not line up with germline, which may come from a read error. The gene calls are TRBV6-5 and TRBJ2-1, with unresolved D. This CDR3 is built from 13 residues. Germline CDR1 MNHEY, CDR2 SVGAGI. The CDR3: CASGCATSEEQFF. The CDR3, as DNA: TGTGCCAGCGGTTGTGCGACCAGCGAGGAGCAGTTCTTT.

The chain uses TRBV11-2 and TRBJ2-5; D is tentatively TRBD1 or TRBD2 (5 bases each). The CDR3 sequence is 17 residues long. Germline lookup yields CDR1 SGHAT and CDR2 FQNNGV. Trimming left V 1 base short and J 5 bases short, with 20 bases between. This CDR3 reads CASSLGVGTSSQETQYF. Here the CDR3 DNA reads TGTGCCAGCAGCTTAGGCGTAGGGACCTCTTCCCAGGAGACCCAGTACTTC.

The chain couples TRBV10-2 to TRBJ2-5; 10 bases agree with TRBD2. The length of the CDR3 is 15 residues. In germline, CDR1 is WSHSY, CDR2 SAAADI. V lost 0 bases and J lost 11; bases outside the gene matches: 9. The DNA of the CDR3 is TGCGCCAGCAGTGAGTCGGAGCGGGGGGGGGACGCGCAGTACTTC. Translation gives CASSESERGGDAQYF.

Turning to this clonotype: Germline and junction disagree at one end, which may indicate a read error. J is TRBJ2-6 and V is TRBV6-1, with D maybe TRBD2 (5 bases). This CDR3 spans 13 amino acids. Germline CDR1 is MNHNS and CDR2 is SASEGT. This chain's CDR3 is CASAQAGANVLTF. For the CDR3, the DNA is TGTGCCAGCGCCCAGGCGGGCGCCAACGTGCTGACCTTC.

A remark on this clonotype: A junction end diverges from the germline sequence, so it may reflect a read error. The J gene is TRBJ2-3, the V gene TRBV6-1, with TRBD2 matching 10 bases. The CDR3 is 15 residues long. The germline V gene encodes CDR1 MNHNS and CDR2 SASEGT. This CDR3 reads CARGEASGSPDTQYF. In DNA form, the CDR3 reads TGTGCCAGGGGTGAAGCTAGCGGGAGCCCAGATACCCAGTATTTC.

J is TRBJ2-3 and V is TRBV10-1; D unclear. The CDR3 has 13 residues. V was trimmed by 2 bases and J by 9 bases, leaving 12 bases between them. The germline V gene has CDR1 WNHNN and CDR2 SYGVQD (reference sequence). CDR3 in DNA: TGCGCCAGCAGTGAGGCGGCAAAAAACACGCAGTATTTT. This sequence encodes CASSEAAKNTQYF.

This clonotype was observed a handful of times. The V gene is TRBV27, the J gene TRBJ2-7; 10 bases are a match to TRBD2. Per germline, CDR1 MNHEY and CDR2 SMNVEV (reference sequence). The trim removed 5 bases at V and 3 bases at J, leaving 10 bases unmatched. This CDR3 is 16 amino acids long. The CDR3 protein is CASSLYSSGRHYEQYF. Here the CDR3 DNA reads TGTGCCAGCAGTCTGTATAGTAGCGGGAGGCACTACGAGCAGTACTTC.

This chain connects TRBV6-4 to TRBJ2-1; a possible D gene is TRBD2 (6 bases). Germline V gives CDR1 MRHNA, CDR2 SNTAGT. Trimming took 5 bases from V and 0 from J, leaving 11 bases between them. The CDR3 runs to 15 residues. The CDR3 DNA follows: TGTGCCAGCAGTCCTTTAGCGGACTCCTACAATGAGCAGTTCTTC. It encodes CASSPLADSYNEQFF.

Worth noting for this clonotype: Compared with germline, one end of the junction differs, possibly owing to a read error. V is TRBV6-1 and J is TRBJ2-3; 11 positions match TRBD2. Per the germline V gene, CDR1 is MNHNS and CDR2 is SASEGT. The CDR3 covers 14 residues. The CDR3 here is CAGSGTSGPETQYF. The DNA of the CDR3 is TGTGCCGGCAGCGGGACTAGCGGCCCAGAGACCCAGTATTTT.

With respect to this clonotype: Its ends do not fully match the called genes, so a read error is possible. This rearrangement joins TRBV6-5 to TRBJ2-3, with TRBD1 identical over 9 bases. Germline CDR1 is MNHEY and CDR2 is SVGAGI. CDR3 length: 15 residues. The CDR3 reads CASSYTTGGTGTLYF. The CDR3 DNA is TGTGCCAGCAGTTACACGACAGGGGGGACCGGGACGCTGTATTTT.

This clonotype was counted ten times or more. The CDR3 reads CASSTVAGGPQNIQYF. The CDR3 region has the DNA TGTGCCAGCAGCACCGTAGCGGGAGGGCCGCAAAACATTCAGTACTTC. The chain employs TRBV7-2 and TRBJ2-4; 11 bases are a match to TRBD2. Germline loops: CDR1 SGHTA, CDR2 FQGNSA. With V trimmed by 5 bases and J by 5 bases, 8 bases remained unmatched. The CDR3 length is 16 residues.

This clonotype showed up just once. V gene TRBV6-1 combines with J gene TRBJ2-4; D gene ambiguous. The CDR3 is made up of 15 amino acids. Trimming left V 1 base short and J 10 bases short, with 17 bases between. Per the germline V gene, CDR1 is MNHNS and CDR2 is SASEGT. CDR3 DNA: TGTGCCAGCAGTGAAGTGGGTCGCGGCCGAAAGATTCAGTACTTC. As protein: CASSEVGRGRKIQYF.

By sample fraction, this clonotype is medium-sized. The CDR3 sequence: CASSSQTRTYEQYF. CDR3 bases: TGTGCCAGCAGCTCCCAAACTAGGACCTACGAGCAGTACTTC. The chain carries TRBV27 and TRBJ2-7; D is perhaps TRBD2 (5 bases). V lost 6 bases to trimming and J lost 2 bases, with 14 bases between them. The CDR3 has 14 amino acids. The germline V gene encodes CDR1 MNHEY and CDR2 SMNVEV (reference sequence).

This clonotype was picked up a small number of times. The J gene is TRBJ1-5, the V gene TRBV27, with 7 nucleotides matching TRBD1. Looked up from germline, CDR1 is MNHEY and CDR2 is SMNVEV (reference sequence). Unmatched junction bases numbered 9, after V lost 6 bases and J lost 7 bases. CDR3 size: 14 residues. The DNA for the CDR3 is TGTGCCAGCAGGCCACAGGGGCGAGGACAGCCCCAGCATTTT. Translation: CASRPQGRGQPQHF.

By its share, this clonotype is large (0.1 to 1%). The chain joins TRBV6-1 to TRBJ2-1; 9 bases align to TRBD1. Germline CDR1 and CDR2: MNHNS and SASEGT. This CDR3 comprises 16 residues. Germline trimming cut 4 bases from V and 7 bases from J; bases unmatched to any gene: 11. DNA for the CDR3: TGTGCCAGCAGTGTCCCGGGGGACAGGGATGAAAATGAGCAGTTCTTC. Translating gives CASSVPGDRDENEQFF.